The 26 T cell receptor beta chains given below trace back to one sample, sequenced in a study of brain T cells in children with intractable seizures (dated by TCRdb to about 2021). What the time point label conveys for this sample: blood from clinic visit 5 months post-surgery; TSC patient then seizure free. The library was obtained by the immunoSEQ multiplex PCR assay. Here the immuneACCESS table is served through TCRdb, limited to in-frame sequences with V and J called. Missing clones are a known gap in these copies; in checked studies unresolved V genes cover under half, and the rest lacks a known reason. The sample table lists about 340,000 clones, 93% of them with a count of one. Under 7% of the sample belongs to the ten largest clones. The sample in question was peripheral blood, obtained approximately 5 months after surgery. These receptors were collected from a boy less than two years old with tuberous sclerosis and intractable seizures.

Of note for this clone: Other DNA variants within this sample encode the same CDR3. The chain combines TRBV12-3 or TRBV12-4 with TRBJ2-5; no clear D. This CDR3 spans 12 amino acids. With 1 base removed from V and 2 bases from J, the gap between germline ends came to 2 bases. CDR3 in DNA: TGTGCCAGCAGTTTAGTGCAAGAGACCCAGTACTTC. Translating gives CASSLVQETQYF.

The gene calls are TRBV2 and TRBJ2-5; D is unclear. CDR1 and CDR2 from the germline V gene are SNHLY and FYNNEI. V gave up 7 bases and J gave up 7 bases, with 16 bases separating them. CDR3 length: 13 residues. Here the CDR3 DNA reads TGTGCCAGCACCATCGGTGCCCCGCGGACCCAGTACTTC. It specifies CASTIGAPRTQYF.

This clone was seen a single time. DNA of the CDR3: TGTGCCAGTTCAAAACCGGGACAGAAGAACACCGGGGAGCTGTTTTTT. Encoded protein: CASSKPGQKNTGELFF. This sequence joins TRBV19 and TRBJ2-2; TRBD1 matches 7 bases. CDR1 is LNHDA and CDR2 is SQIVND in the germline V gene (reference sequence). The trim removed 8 bases at V and 1 base at J, leaving 10 bases unmatched. The CDR3 spans 16 residues.

The chain recombines TRBV10-3 with TRBJ2-1, with D possibly matching TRBD1 (5 bases). Germline lookup yields CDR1 ENHRY and CDR2 SYGVKD. V lost 3 bases and J 4 bases, leaving 7 bases between the germline ends. The CDR3 spans 13 residues. The CDR3 loop reads CAISEQAYNEQFF. In DNA form, the CDR3 reads TGTGCCATCAGTGAACAGGCTTACAATGAGCAGTTCTTC.

J is TRBJ2-2 and V is TRBV27; TRBD2 matches at 8 bases. This CDR3 region has 16 residues. Germline-derived CDR1 and CDR2 are MNHEY and SMNVEV (reference sequence). J gave up 0 bases and V 5 bases, and 5 bases lay outside the gene matches. Here the CDR3 DNA reads TGTGCCAGCAGTCCCCGGGGGGGGTCGAACACCGGGGAGCTGTTTTTT. Its translation: CASSPRGGSNTGELFF.

The rearrangement uses TRBV5-1 and TRBJ2-1; 7 nucleotides match TRBD1. CDR1 SGHRS and CDR2 YFSETQ come from the germline V gene. CDR3 length equals 15 residues. V dropped 7 bases and J dropped 3; count of bases not matched to a gene: 10. This CDR3 reads CASRLVQGLYNEQFF. The CDR3 nucleotides read TGCGCCAGCCGCCTCGTACAGGGGCTCTACAATGAGCAGTTCTTC.

The rearrangement uses TRBV7-9 and TRBJ1-3, with 7 bases fitting TRBD1. V shed 4 bases, J shed 4 bases, and the junction held 13 bases outside the gene matches. CDR3 length: 17 amino acids. The germline V gene has CDR1 SEHNR and CDR2 FQNEAQ (reference sequence). CDR3 DNA: TGTGCCAGCAGCTCCCCTACGGAGACAGGGTGGGGAAACACCATATATTTT. This codes for CASSSPTETGWGNTIYF.

The chain carries TRBV5-5 and TRBJ1-2, with unresolved D. Per the germline V gene, CDR1 is SGHKS and CDR2 is YYEKEE (reference sequence). V lost 3 bases and J 3 bases, leaving 12 bases between the germline ends. The CDR3 contains 14 residues. The CDR3 nucleotides are TGTGCCAGCAGCTGGACGGACGGTGACTATGGCTACACCTTC. This codes for CASSWTDGDYGYTF. The whole variable domain, remainder taken from reference TRBV5-5 and TRBJ1-2, is DAGVTQSPTHLIKTRGQQVTLRCSPISGHKSVSWYQQVLGQGPQFIFQYYEKEERGRGNFPDRFSARQFPNYSSELNVNALLLGDSALYLCASSWTDGDYGYTFGSGTRLTVV.

The chain uses TRBV9 and TRBJ2-2; the D is unclear. This CDR3 comprises 12 residues. V was pared by 1 base and J by 6 bases, with 4 bases between. CDR1 is SGDLS and CDR2 is YYNGEE in the germline V gene. The CDR3 sequence: CASSVRSGELFF. CDR3 DNA: TGTGCCAGCAGCGTAAGGTCCGGGGAGCTGTTTTTT. Full variable domain (rest looked up from reference TRBV9 and TRBJ2-2): DSGVTQTPKHLITATGQRVTLRCSPRSGDLSVYWYQQSLDQGLQFLIQYYNGEERAKGNILERFSAQQFPDLHSELNLSSLELGDSALYFCASSVRSGELFFGEGSRLTVL.

The chain carries TRBV19 and TRBJ1-3, with a possible D match to TRBD1 (5 bases). Germline lookup yields CDR1 LNHDA and CDR2 SQIVND (reference sequence). The CDR3 length is 14 residues. The germline V and J ends were trimmed by 9 bases and 0 bases, with 12 bases remaining between them. The DNA for the CDR3 is TGTGCCAGCAAGGGGACTTACTCTGGAAACACCATATATTTT. Translating it yields CASKGTYSGNTIYF.

The J gene is TRBJ2-7, the V gene TRBV5-1; tentative D call: TRBD2 (6 bases). Trimming removed 4 bases at V and 9 bases at J, with 20 bases between. Germline assignment: CDR1 SGHRS and CDR2 YFSETQ. This CDR3 spans 14 amino acids. This CDR3 reads CASSVRDSSAAQYF. In DNA form, the CDR3 reads TGCGCCAGCAGCGTACGGGACTCCAGCGCGGCGCAGTACTTC.

This chain links TRBV6-6 with TRBJ2-1; perhaps TRBD1 as D (5 bases). The CDR3 contains 13 residues. V was trimmed by 5 bases and J by 8 bases, leaving 13 bases between them. Germline V CDR1 and CDR2: MNHNY, SVGAGI (reference sequence). DNA of the CDR3: TGTGCCAGCAGTAGCAGGGTTGAGGATGAGCAGTTCTTC. Translation: CASSSRVEDEQFF.

This clone was observed once. The DNA for the CDR3 is TGTGCCACCAAAACGGGACAGGGTATGACAGATACGCAGTATTTT. Translation gives CATKTGQGMTDTQYF. The rearrangement links TRBV19 to TRBJ2-3; TRBD1 agrees at 9 bases. Germline CDR1 LNHDA, CDR2 SQIVND (reference sequence). The CDR3 consists of 15 residues. The V and J ends lost 10 bases and 3 bases, in that order; junction bases with no gene match: 11.

Comments on this clone: Other DNA sequences in this sample translate to the same CDR3. The chain combines TRBV9 with TRBJ2-7; no reliable D call. The CDR3 totals 13 residues. With 0 bases removed from V and 0 bases from J, the gap between germline ends came to 4 bases. Per germline, CDR1 SGDLS and CDR2 YYNGEE. CDR3 nucleotide sequence: TGTGCCAGCAGCGTAGCTGACTCCTACGAGCAGTACTTC. Encoded protein: CASSVADSYEQYF. Supplemented by reference TRBV9 and TRBJ2-7, the full variable domain reads DSGVTQTPKHLITATGQRVTLRCSPRSGDLSVYWYQQSLDQGLQFLIQYYNGEERAKGNILERFSAQQFPDLHSELNLSSLELGDSALYFCASSVADSYEQYFGPGTRLTVT.

This chain uses TRBV3-1 (or the pseudogene TRBV3-2) with TRBJ1-6; D is perhaps TRBD1 (5 bases). Germline V lookup: CDR1 LGHDT, CDR2 YNNKEL (reference sequence). The CDR3 consists of 16 residues. V was pared by 4 bases and J by 7 bases, with 17 bases between. CDR3 nucleotides: TGTGCCAGCAGCCCTCTCTTACGGGGGAACAATTCACCCCTCCACTTT. Protein sequence: CASSPLLRGNNSPLHF.

The rearrangement joins TRBV5-6 to TRBJ1-6; 7 bases are shared with TRBD1. Losses at the gene ends were 2 bases for V and 10 bases for J; bases not matched to a gene: 9. The CDR3 spans 15 residues. The germline gives CDR1 SGHDT, CDR2 YYEEEE. Here the CDR3 reads CASSFRGQIVSPLHF. CDR3 in DNA: TGTGCCAGCAGCTTCCGGGGACAGATAGTCTCACCCCTCCACTTT.

This clone was observed a single time. The chain combines TRBV10-2 with TRBJ2-7; TRBD1 might be the D (6 bases). Looked up from germline, CDR1 is WSHSY and CDR2 is SAAADI. With 4 bases removed from V and 7 bases from J, the gap between germline ends came to 11 bases. This CDR3 has 12 residues. The CDR3 DNA reads as TGCGCCAGCAGTGGGGGGCGGTGGGAGCAGTACTTC. It is translated as CASSGGRWEQYF.

The chain carries TRBV5-4 and TRBJ2-3; D is unresolved. Trimming cost V 3 bases and J 9 bases, with 17 bases left between them. Germline values: CDR1 SGHNT, CDR2 YYREEE (reference sequence). CDR3 length equals 14 residues. The CDR3, as DNA: TGTGCCAGCAGCTACGCTGACCGAGATTTAACGCAGTATTTT. Its protein product is CASSYADRDLTQYF.

The chain uses TRBV9 and TRBJ1-2; possible D gene TRBD1, 6 bases. Germline V CDR1 and CDR2: SGDLS, YYNGEE. Trimming took 4 bases from V and 4 from J, leaving 20 bases between them. This CDR3 contains 16 residues. CDR3 nucleotides: TGTGCCAGCAGCTTCCGACAGGATCGAATCTCCTATGGCTACACCTTC. It yields the protein CASSFRQDRISYGYTF.

The chain couples TRBV6-4 to TRBJ2-7, with 7 bases aligning to TRBD1. Germline CDR1 and CDR2: MRHNA and SNTAGT. The junction had 9 bases not matched to a gene; V was cut back by 7 bases and J by 0 bases. The CDR3 is 15 amino acids. CDR3 protein: CASTRDRDSSYEQYF. CDR3 DNA: TGTGCCAGCACTAGAGACAGGGATAGCTCCTACGAGCAGTACTTC.

This clone was detected only once. The chain couples TRBV27 to TRBJ2-4; TRBD2 agrees at 13 bases. There are 16 residues in the CDR3. CDR1 is MNHEY, CDR2 SMNVEV, per germline (reference sequence). V trimming: 7 bases; J trimming: 5 bases; junction bases outside the gene matches: 8. As DNA, the CDR3 is TGTGCCAGCAAGGAGACTAGCGGGGGGTACGAAAACATTCAGTACTTC. Amino acid sequence: CASKETSGGYENIQYF.

The table lists this clone with a count of one. The chain carries TRBV2 and TRBJ2-7, with a possible D match to TRBD2 (6 bases). The CDR3 loop spans 12 amino acids. V was shortened by 8 bases and J by 3 bases, with 11 bases between the two germline ends. CDR1 is SNHLY and CDR2 is FYNNEI in the germline V gene. In nucleotides, the CDR3 is TGTGCCAGCGCGGGGACCCTCTACGAGCAGTACTTC. This gives the protein CASAGTLYEQYF.

The chain carries TRBV6-1 and TRBJ1-2; TRBD1 is a possible D gene (5 bases). The CDR3 loop spans 13 amino acids. Trimming stripped 1 base from V and 4 bases from J, with 7 bases between. Germline CDR1 reads MNHNS; CDR2 reads SASEGT. DNA for the CDR3: TGTGCCAGCAGTGAAGGGGGCGTCTATGGCTACACCTTC. This gives the protein CASSEGGVYGYTF.

The CDR3 DNA is TGCGCCACCAGCGGGGGGGCAGTAGATACGCAGTATTTT. Protein product: CATSGGAVDTQYF. This chain uses TRBV10-2 with TRBJ2-3; TRBD2 matches at 10 bases. Trimming cost V 10 bases and J 5 bases; bases outside gene matches: 6. Germline CDR1 reads WSHSY; CDR2 reads SAAADI. The CDR3 length is 13 residues.

The J gene is TRBJ1-5, the V gene TRBV6-5; D remains unclear. Trimming stripped 6 bases from V and 7 bases from J, with 16 bases between. From germline, CDR1 is MNHEY and CDR2 SVGAGI. CDR3 length: 14 residues. The CDR3 spells CASRQEGFSQPQHF. In nucleotides, the CDR3 is TGTGCCAGCAGGCAGGAAGGGTTCAGCCAGCCCCAGCATTTT.

V gene TRBV7-3 combines with J gene TRBJ2-3, with D possibly matching TRBD2 (5 bases). This CDR3 spans 14 amino acids. V was trimmed by 5 bases and J by 4 bases, leaving 13 bases between them. Germline values: CDR1 SGHTA, CDR2 FQGTGA. The CDR3 is CASSVTSFADTQYF. As DNA, the CDR3 is TGTGCCAGCAGCGTCACTAGTTTCGCAGATACGCAGTATTTT.